One sample yielded the 5 T cell receptor beta chains listed below, sequenced in a study of graft-versus-host responses after intestinal transplantation. Libraries were prepared by immunoSEQ multiplex PCR; TCRdb keeps only in-frame clonotypes and omits some of them. Of around 100,000 clones listed, roughly 87% are singletons. Their recognized antigens are unknown. The sample in question was unstimulated CD4+ T cells sorted from spleen or lymph node cells, obtained before intestinal transplant. These receptors were collected from a human donor who received an intestinal transplant.

V and J are TRBV5-1 and TRBJ2-3; D remains ambiguous. Per germline, CDR1 SGHRS and CDR2 YFSETQ. This CDR3 comprises 15 residues. Between the trimmed V and J ends, which lost 0 bases and 0 bases, there was a span of 8 bases. The CDR3 region has the DNA TGCGCCAGCAGCTTGGCCGGTCCTAGCACAGATACGCAGTATTTT. It is translated as CASSLAGPSTDTQYF.

This chain connects TRBV5-1 to TRBJ1-4, with a possible D match to TRBD1 (5 bases). This CDR3 has 19 amino acids. Trimming removed 7 bases at V and 5 bases at J, with 30 bases between. Germline CDR1 SGHRS, CDR2 YFSETQ. In nucleotides, the CDR3 is TGCGCCAGCCGTAGAAGATTTTCCGGGGGTATGGGGTCCAATGAAAAACTGTTTTTT. Translation: CASRRRFSGGMGSNEKLFF.

The genes are TRBV13 and TRBJ1-6; possible D gene TRBD1, 5 bases. This CDR3 comprises 16 residues. Germline CDR1 is PRHDT and CDR2 is FYEKMQ (reference sequence). V lost 0 bases and J 1 base, leaving 7 bases between the germline ends. The chain's CDR3 is CASSLGRGSYNSPLHF. CDR3 sequence (DNA): TGTGCCAGCAGCTTAGGCCGGGGGTCCTATAATTCACCCCTCCACTTT.

This chain joins TRBV2 and TRBJ2-7; D remains ambiguous. With 5 bases removed from V and 2 bases from J, the gap between germline ends came to 10 bases. This CDR3 spans 13 amino acids. Germline CDR1 is SNHLY and CDR2 is FYNNEI. CDR3 in amino acids: CASSLGRTYEQYF. The DNA of the CDR3 is TGTGCCAGCAGTCTGGGCCGAACCTACGAGCAGTACTTC.

V usage is TRBV6-5 and J usage is TRBJ1-6; D possibly corresponds to TRBD1 (5 bases). Trimming shortened V by 5 bases and J by 5 bases, and 10 bases separated the two germline ends. The CDR3 length is 14 residues. Germline loops: CDR1 MNHEY, CDR2 SVGAGI. The CDR3 bases are TGTGCCAGCAGTACCGGGACGGATAATTCACCCCTCCACTTT. Translating gives CASSTGTDNSPLHF.